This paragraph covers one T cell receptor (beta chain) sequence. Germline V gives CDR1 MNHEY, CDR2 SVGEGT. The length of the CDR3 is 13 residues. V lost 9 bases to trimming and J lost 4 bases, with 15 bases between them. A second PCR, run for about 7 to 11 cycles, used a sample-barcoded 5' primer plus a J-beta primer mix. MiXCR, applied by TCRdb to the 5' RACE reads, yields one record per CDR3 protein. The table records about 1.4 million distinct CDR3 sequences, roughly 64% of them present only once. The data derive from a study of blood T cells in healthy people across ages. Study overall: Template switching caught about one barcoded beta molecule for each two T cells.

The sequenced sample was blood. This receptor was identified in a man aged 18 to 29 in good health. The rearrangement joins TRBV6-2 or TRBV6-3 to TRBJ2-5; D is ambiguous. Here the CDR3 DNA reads TGTGCCAGTCGGCTGGAGATGGTAGAGACCCAGTACTTC. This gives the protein CASRLEMVETQYF.